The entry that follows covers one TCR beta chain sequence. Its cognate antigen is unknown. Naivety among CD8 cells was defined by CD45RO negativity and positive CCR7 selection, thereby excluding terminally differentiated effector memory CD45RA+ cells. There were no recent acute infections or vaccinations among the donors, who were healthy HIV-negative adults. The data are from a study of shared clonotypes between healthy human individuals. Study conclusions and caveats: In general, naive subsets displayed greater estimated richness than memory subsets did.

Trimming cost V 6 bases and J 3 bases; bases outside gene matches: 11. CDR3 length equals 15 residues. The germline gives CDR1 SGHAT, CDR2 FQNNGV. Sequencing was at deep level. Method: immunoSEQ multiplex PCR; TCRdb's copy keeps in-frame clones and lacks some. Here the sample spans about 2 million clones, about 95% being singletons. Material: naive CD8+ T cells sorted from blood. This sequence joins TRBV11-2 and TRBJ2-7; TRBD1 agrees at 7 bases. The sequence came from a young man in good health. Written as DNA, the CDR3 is TGTGCCAGCAGAAATGACAGGGTCCTTATCTACGAGCAGTACTTC. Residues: CASRNDRVLIYEQYF.